This T cell receptor beta chain comes out of a study of cytomegalovirus exposure and HLA in healthy donors (dated by TCRdb to the late 2010s). At the level of the whole study: An earlier analysis of approximately 640 of the donors reported approximately 270 Gb of sequence data and some 120 million unique TCR beta sequences from some 180 million T cells. Approximately 300 gigabases of sequencing data and approximately 80 million unique TCR sequences were included in an early release covering roughly 600 HLA-typed donors. Among the roughly 400 genotyped donors, approximately 82% belonged to the genetic ancestry cluster associated with self-reported Caucasian donors. The study was designed to test whether signatures of past pathogen exposure could be identified by cataloging public T cell receptors. The T cell repertoires of 670 or so subjects were profiled by immunosequencing and related to cytomegalovirus serostatus. A separate validation cohort of roughly 120 different subjects was used in addition to the roughly 720-subject first cohort. To predict cytomegalovirus infection status, the study brought together high-throughput TCR immunosequencing, statistical association of individual TCRs with disease status, and machine learning. A later analysis re-examined previously published TCR beta repertoires from about 700 donors and added high-resolution HLA genotyping to investigate patterns of TCR occurrence. Rather than drawing on any new phenotypic data, the later analysis identified candidate immune exposures from TCR beta sequences and the way those sequences occurred across donors. To decide whether each TCR beta V gene segment behaved as functional or pseudogenic, an earlier analysis of fewer than 750 of the donors relied on high-throughput TCR beta sequencing. Donor age, sex, ethnicity and CMV serostatus were compiled alongside the repertoire data. A later genetic analysis took genome-wide SNP genotypes for about 60% of the roughly 670 donors and used that subset as a discovery cohort. All discovery cohort repertoires had been generated on a single sequencing platform. Class I and class II HLA loci were covered by the typing at four-digit resolution. Typing coverage differed by locus: A, B, C, DRB1 and DQB1 were typed in roughly 620-630 donors, DQA1 in about 500, DPA1 in some 610, and DPB1 in around 490. Because of strong linkage in the cohort, four or five DR-DQ haplotypes were treated as single units for association and clustering. On average, roughly 250,000 unique TCR beta nucleotide sequences were sequenced per donor among 300 to 500 genotyped donors of the cohort, with 15% to 20% of those sequences being non-productive.

Worth noting for this clone: This receptor's antigen is unknown. No much larger clone is present one base from it, and per-base qualities are unavailable. Other DNA variants within this sample encode the same CDR3.

The cohort comprised several hundred healthy bone marrow donors. All cohort members were sampled while nominally healthy, although unrecorded immune exposures were likely present. The donor tested CMV seropositive and was one of the 289 seropositive cohort members. A peripheral blood sample was provided by each donor, and peripheral blood mononuclear cells were used for TCR beta sequencing. The Qiagen DNeasy Blood Extraction Kit was used to extract genomic DNA from the blood cell samples. Summary of the overall study and its limitations: Seventeen rarely observed V segments, including chromosome 9 orphons, were excluded from the earlier analysis of about 610 of the donors because counts were too low. The authors suggested that the approach could potentially be extended to other disease states and immunological phenotypes. Roughly uniform sequencing depth across donors was assumed in presence/absence analyses, although this assumption may not hold. An earlier analysis of approximately 500 of the donors showed that most TCR beta V segments appeared in productive rearrangements either about 87% or about 30% of the time, which broadly matched IMGT annotations. Most CMV-associated TCR beta chains appeared to be HLA-restricted in a later analysis, and the HLA associations seemed to be driven largely by CMV exposure. In a later genetic analysis, fewer N-insertions in productive TCRs were reported among donors in an Asian-associated ancestry cluster than the roughly 640-donor mean. Several of the top co-occurrence clusters appeared to be linked to parvovirus B19, influenza, CMV and Epstein-Barr virus, according to a later analysis. The classifier was reported to diagnose cytomegalovirus status with high specificity and sensitivity in both the original and validation cohorts. In vitro tests confirmed that three of the cytomegalovirus-associated TCR beta chains recognize cytomegalovirus antigens. A later analysis found that HLA-associated TCR beta chains were more clonally expanded and had lower generation probabilities than equally common non-associated chains. A further reported finding was that TCR beta sequences accurately predicted the HLA-A and HLA-B alleles for most subjects in the first cohort. Linkage disequilibrium might explain the correlated functional status among segregating V segments, but an unknown experimental factor could not be excluded. Specific HLA alleles were associated with 15,000 to 20,000 TCR beta sequences at a false discovery rate of 0.05 in a later analysis. Across donors, most TCR sequences were observed very rarely, whereas some public TCRs were present in many individuals. The cohort was sequenced for TCR beta chains only, and without alpha or paired-chain data the features that could be detected were limited. When HLA alleles, especially DR and DQ, strongly co-occurred, TCR associations were difficult to assign to individual alleles. A group of highly shared sequence variants was considered likely to be a technical artifact of the sequencing pipeline. CMV serostatus was the only immune exposure information available for the cohort. A later analysis found that TCR association rates varied across HLA loci, with DRB1 alleles showing the most associated TCRs and HLA-C alleles the fewest. HLA typing was unavailable for some donors at each locus, so association tests used only the typed subset. In a later genetic analysis, a missense DCLRE1C variant was associated with V-gene and J-gene trimming of TCR beta chains, and the association was replicated in an independent cohort. The 87-base-pair reads could not distinguish some IMGT-functional V segments, including TRBV6-2 and TRBV6-3, so those segments were excluded. In the study, about 150 TCR beta chains were listed as associated with cytomegalovirus.

Relative to germline, V is 1 base shorter and J is 3 bases shorter, with 9 bases between their ends. From cysteine to phenylalanine, the CDR3 is 14 amino acids long. Of all the DNA, just the CDR3 is kept, 42 bases in frame from base 1. The germline V gene encodes CDR1 SGHNT and CDR2 YYREEE (reference sequence). The library was obtained by the immunoSEQ multiplex PCR assay. The multiplex PCR relied on a mix of 60 forward primers for TCR Vbeta segments and 13 reverse primers for TCR Jbeta segments. Amplification of the CDR3 region of rearranged TCR beta genes was performed with a multiplex PCR assay on genomic DNA. Amplified TCR beta libraries were sequenced as 87-base-pair reads on the Illumina HiSeq System. In the paper's pipeline: Across the roughly 600 repertoires, a later analysis counted tens of millions of unique TCR beta chains, around 10 million of which were shared by at least two donors. Raw reads were error-corrected and collapsed into unique sequences by a nearest-neighbor algorithm in which closely related sequences were merged to remove PCR and sequencing errors. Alignment of CDR3 sequences to IMGT reference sequences was used to assign V, D and J gene segments. For a sequence to be retained, at least a six-nucleotide match to both a V gene segment and a J gene segment was required. A rearrangement was called productive if the CDR3 had no stop codons and remained in frame with V and J, and every other rearrangement was called non-productive. CDR3 was defined according to IMGT convention as the region running from the second conserved V-encoded cysteine to the conserved J-encoded phenylalanine. The earlier analysis of approximately 500 of the donors excluded sequences that lacked an unambiguous match to a single V gene segment. An earlier analysis of 500 to 700 of the donors classified V segments as functional when productive rearrangements were above 56.7% and as segregating when the standard deviation between donors was above 5%. To diagnose cytomegalovirus status from the catalog of TCR beta chain sequences, a statistical classification framework was built. A later analysis assigned V and J genes by comparing TCR nucleotide sequences with IMGT/GENE-DB human TR gene sequences. In a later analysis, CDR3 sequences and most-parsimonious VDJ recombination scenarios were assigned using the TCRdist pipeline. A later analysis defined each TCR beta chain by its CDR3 amino acid sequence plus V-gene family, and excluded reads lacking a unique V-gene family. A later analysis removed 592 highly shared, low-generation-probability nucleotide sequences to deal with suspected cross-contamination and a sequencing artifact. A later analysis calculated a clonal expansion index for each public chain from normalized within-repertoire ranks of inferred template counts. Generation probabilities in a later analysis came from a VDJ recombination model fitted to out-of-frame rearrangements, and those results were checked against IGoR. A later analysis scored TCR-TCR, TCR-HLA and TCR-CMV co-occurrence with hypergeometric tests, applying a repertoire-size bias correction to TCR pairs. A later analysis estimated false discovery rates by permuting HLA or CMV assignments 20 times. A later analysis grouped co-occurring TCRs with DBSCAN, adding TCRdist sequence similarity when clustering within HLA-allele-positive subsets. Repertoires with fewer than 30,000 or more than 120,000 public chains, plus five repertoires with anomalous nucleotide sharing, were excluded from co-occurrence clustering. TCRdb took this table from immuneACCESS and kept in-frame rearrangements with V and J called. Such tables lack part of the clones; where checked against another copy, unresolved V genes explain under half of the gap, and the rest is unexplained. The DNA was the basis for D and trimming; V, J and clone size are from that table. A total of about 120,000 clones appear in this sample, roughly 76% of them only once. The ten largest clones capture approximately 12% of the sample.

The V gene is TRBV5-4 and the J gene is TRBJ2-3; a tentative D match to TRBD1 spans 6 bases. This receptor was obtained from a woman aged 40 to 50 in good health and CMV-seropositive. What was sequenced was PBMCs. In nucleotides, the sequence is TGTGCCAGCAGCTTGCAGGGGTCAACAGATACGCAGTATTTT. Its coded protein is CASSLQGSTDTQYF.